The next 9 T cell receptor beta chains were all read from a single sample in a study of cytomegalovirus exposure and HLA in healthy donors. In the PCR, 60 Vbeta and 13 Jbeta primers were used. Here immunoSEQ multiplex PCR was the method, and the copy in TCRdb shows in-frame clones only, minus some. The repertoire holds approximately 160,000 clones, about 77% seen once, with roughly 9.3% in the top ten. Sequenced input: PBMCs. Every receptor here comes from a man aged 18-30 years in good health and CMV-seropositive.

The chain couples TRBV15 to TRBJ2-7; TRBD2 might be the D (7 bases). Trimming removed 1 base at V and 7 bases at J, with 17 bases between. CDR1 LNHNV and CDR2 YYDKDF come from the germline V gene (reference sequence). The CDR3 is 15 residues long. CDR3: CATSRGTSGGQEQYF. The CDR3 DNA reads as TGTGCCACCAGCAGAGGGACTAGTGGGGGGCAGGAGCAGTACTTC.

This chain joins TRBV28 and TRBJ2-7; TRBD1 is a possible D gene (6 bases). Per the germline V gene, CDR1 is MDHEN and CDR2 is SYDVKM. The V and J ends lost 1 base and 12 bases respectively, with 10 bases between them. The CDR3 has 11 residues. The CDR3, as DNA: TGTGCCAGCAGTTTATCCGGGACACGGTACTTC. Encoded protein: CASSLSGTRYF.

This clone was counted only a few times. CDR3 nucleotides: TGTGCCAGCAGCTTGGCCAAGTTCAGGGGGCTAACTGAAGCTTTCTTT. Translating it yields CASSLAKFRGLTEAFF. The chain combines TRBV5-8 with TRBJ1-1; 8 nucleotides line up with TRBD1. The germline gives CDR1 SGHTS, CDR2 YDEGEE. The V gene end was trimmed by 0 bases and the J gene end by 5 bases; junction bases not matched to a gene: 9. CDR3 length: 16 residues.

The chain links TRBV7-6 to TRBJ2-3, with 8 bases identical to TRBD1. V shed 4 bases, J shed 3 bases, and the junction held 3 bases outside the gene matches. CDR1 is SGHVS and CDR2 is FNYEAQ in the germline V gene. CDR3 length equals 14 residues. In DNA form, the CDR3 reads TGTGCCAGCAGCTCCGGACAGGGTACAGATACGCAGTATTTT. Amino acids: CASSSGQGTDTQYF.

The chain couples TRBV7-8 to TRBJ1-2; D may be TRBD1 (6 bases). V was pared by 5 bases and J by 0 bases, with 19 bases between. The CDR3 consists of 17 residues. CDR1 is SGHVS, CDR2 FQNEAQ, per germline. The DNA of the CDR3 is TGTGCCAGCAGCGTGATGGGGGGGGGCAAGTCTAACTATGGCTACACCTTC. Its translation: CASSVMGGGKSNYGYTF.

About this clone itself: At one end the junction does not follow the germline gene, possibly because of a read error. This sequence joins TRBV28 and TRBJ2-6; D remains ambiguous. Germline V CDR1 and CDR2: MDHEN, SYDVKM. The CDR3 is made up of 13 amino acids. DNA of the CDR3: TGTGCCGGCAGTTTCCTTCGTATCTACGTCCTGACTTTC. Translating gives CAGSFLRIYVLTF.

V and J are TRBV4-3 and TRBJ2-7; the match to TRBD1 covers 7 bases. V lost 1 base to trimming and J lost 3 bases; unmatched junction nucleotides: 6. The germline gives CDR1 LGHNA, CDR2 YSLEER. This CDR3 is built from 15 residues. The CDR3 coding sequence is TGCGCCAGCAGCCAAGGATCGGGACAGAGCTACGAGCAGTACTTC. Translating it yields CASSQGSGQSYEQYF.

The chain links TRBV14 to TRBJ2-1; TRBD1 aligns across 11 bases. Looked up from germline, CDR1 is SGHDN and CDR2 is FVKESK. This CDR3 is 16 amino acids long. V was pared by 6 bases and J by 2 bases, with 6 bases of the junction left unmatched. The CDR3 here is CASRGTGGIPYNEQFF. The DNA of the CDR3 is TGTGCCAGCAGGGGGACAGGGGGGATCCCCTACAATGAGCAGTTCTTC.

The chain carries TRBV19 and TRBJ2-7; 7 positions match TRBD2. Losses at the gene ends were 6 bases for V and 3 bases for J; bases not matched to a gene: 8. The CDR3 contains 14 residues. Germline CDR1 reads LNHDA; CDR2 reads SQIVND (reference sequence). Here the CDR3 reads CASSLGGSGYEQYF. CDR3 bases: TGTGCCAGTAGCCTGGGCGGGAGTGGCTACGAGCAGTACTTC.